Listed below are T cell receptor beta chains from one sample, sequenced in a study of T-cell reconstitution after alpha-beta-depleted transplantation in children. TCRdb passed the PCR reads through MiXCR, listing each CDR3 protein once. This sample has hundreds of thousands of distinct CDR3 sequences, with around 15% found just once. The material sequenced was PBMCs, mostly from graft donor cells, taken 360 days after TCRalphabeta/CD19-depleted stem cell transplant. Receptors originate from a boy less than two years old who had a stem cell transplant for Wiskott-Aldrich syndrome, so the T cells may come from the graft donor. Both conserved end residues are trimmed from each CDR3. The order of the fields is D gene, J gene, V gene, CDR3 protein. A D gene is named only where the DNA matches it firmly.

>TRBD1|TRBJ1-1|TRBV2
ASRTETGGRTEAF
>-|TRBJ2-5|TRBV12-3/TRBV12-4
ASSLYGQETQY
>-|TRBJ2-2|TRBV12-3/TRBV12-4
ASSFGGPNTGELF
>-|TRBJ2-5|TRBV28
ASHSGGETQY
>-|TRBJ1-1|TRBV20-1
SAPHRGRTEAF
>-|TRBJ1-1|TRBV5-6
ASSLGRYGAVAF
>-|TRBJ2-7|TRBV5-1
ASSLTGASYEQY
>-|TRBJ2-2|TRBV20-1
SARYRGELF
>TRBD1|TRBJ2-2|TRBV12-3/TRBV12-4
ASSKQGAPGELF
>-|TRBJ2-1|TRBV7-2
ASSLVGLHNEQF
>-|TRBJ2-7|TRBV5-1
ASSPSRAGRFYEQY
>-|TRBJ2-1|TRBV7-9
ASNHGVLSYNEQF
>TRBD1|TRBJ2-5|TRBV7-9
ASSFAGQGSETQY
>TRBD2|TRBJ2-3|TRBV4-3
ASSKRAARSGTELTDTQY
>TRBD2|TRBJ2-1|TRBV19
ASSIGGRTDEQF
>-|TRBJ2-2|TRBV20-1
SARDFGTANTGELF
>-|TRBJ2-3|TRBV15
ATSRDRGGTDTQY
>-|TRBJ2-7|TRBV5-1
ASSRGQVQY
>-|TRBJ2-1|TRBV5-1
ASSLVPSGGFYNEQF
>TRBD1|TRBJ2-1|TRBV29-1
SIRPDRDEQF
>TRBD1|TRBJ2-7|TRBV7-2
ASSVWDSLGNEQY
>TRBD1|TRBJ1-2|TRBV24-1
ATSSTGYGYT
>-|TRBJ2-7|TRBV6-5
ASSYREGAGEQY
>TRBD2|TRBJ2-3|TRBV7-2
ASSFAGGVDTQY
>-|TRBJ2-7|TRBV7-9
ASSPASGENYEQY
>TRBD2|TRBJ2-2|TRBV4-3
ASSQDRGGRNTGELF
>-|TRBJ1-1|TRBV10-3
AIKSRADTEAF
>-|TRBJ2-3|TRBV27
ASSLYAIPHDSTDTQY
>-|TRBJ2-7|TRBV6-5
ASSTGEKGEQY
>-|TRBJ2-7|TRBV29-1
SVLGAQGSYEQY
>-|TRBJ2-5|TRBV20-1
SASLLETQY
>TRBD2|TRBJ2-3|TRBV5-6
ASSFRLAGGPDTDTQY
>-|TRBJ2-7|TRBV12-3/TRBV12-4
ASSLVAGIPSQEQY
>-|TRBJ2-3|TRBV28
ASSATPGQGPDTQY
>-|TRBJ2-1|TRBV6-2/TRBV6-3
ASSGGTALLSKEQF
>-|TRBJ2-1|TRBV20-1
SASWGSYNEQF
>-|TRBJ2-3|TRBV13
ASSPQERGGGTQY
>-|TRBJ1-2|TRBV6-5
ASSYSPGYGHT
>TRBD2|TRBJ2-1|TRBV12-3/TRBV12-4
ASSLLWGLAGGEQF
>TRBD1|TRBJ2-1|TRBV20-1
SAQHRGNEQF
>-|TRBJ2-3|TRBV5-6
ASKGGGPGGPDTQY
>-|TRBJ2-7|TRBV20-1
SAKDIYEQY
>TRBD2|TRBJ2-1|TRBV15
ATSRAGLAGRGTYNEQF
>TRBD2|TRBJ2-1|TRBV7-2
ASSLTAGGQF
>TRBD1|TRBJ2-7|TRBV27
ASTFASGTVGEQY
>-|TRBJ2-3|TRBV5-1
ASSLRVRTDTQY
>-|TRBJ1-1|TRBV4-1
ASSWLGVGTEAF
>TRBD2|TRBJ2-1|TRBV27
ASTRRGTSGNNEQF
>-|TRBJ2-1|TRBV20-1
SARDGSYNEQF
>-|TRBJ1-1|TRBV29-1
SVRPAIEAF
>-|TRBJ2-1|TRBV5-1
ASSLRAVDYNEQF